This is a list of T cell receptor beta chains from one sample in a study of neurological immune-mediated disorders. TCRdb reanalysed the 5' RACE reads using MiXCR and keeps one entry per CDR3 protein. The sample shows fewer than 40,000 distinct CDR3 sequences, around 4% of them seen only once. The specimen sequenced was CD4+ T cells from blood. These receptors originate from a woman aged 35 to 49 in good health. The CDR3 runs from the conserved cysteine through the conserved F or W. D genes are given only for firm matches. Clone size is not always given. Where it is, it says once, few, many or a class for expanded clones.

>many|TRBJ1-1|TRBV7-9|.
TGTGCCAGCAGCCCCCTAAGGGACGCTGAAGCTTTCTTT
CASSPLRDAEAFF
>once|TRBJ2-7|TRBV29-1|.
TGCAGCGTTACCGGGACGGGCCTTTACGAGCAGTACTTC
CSVTGTGLYEQYF
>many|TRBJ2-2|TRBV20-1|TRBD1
TGCAGTGTTTACGAGGGGGCGGCCGGGGAGCTGTTTTTT
CSVYEGAAGELFF
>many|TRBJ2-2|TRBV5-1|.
TGCGCCAGCAGCGCAGGGATAAACACCGGGGAGCTGTTTTTT
CASSAGINTGELFF
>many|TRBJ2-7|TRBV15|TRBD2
TGTGCCACCAGCAGAGATCTAGCGGTTGCCTACGAGCAGTACTTC
CATSRDLAVAYEQYF
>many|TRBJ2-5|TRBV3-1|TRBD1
TGTGCCAGCAGCCAAGATCTGGACAGGGAAGAGACCCAGTACTTC
CASSQDLDREETQYF
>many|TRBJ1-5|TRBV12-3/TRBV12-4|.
TGTGCCAGCAGTTTAGGGCAGGGAGGGTCAGGTAATCAGCCCCAGCATTTT
CASSLGQGGSGNQPQHF
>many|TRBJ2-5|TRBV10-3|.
TGTGCCATCAGTGAGCCTGGACGCGTTCAAGAGACCCAGTACTTC
CAISEPGRVQETQYF
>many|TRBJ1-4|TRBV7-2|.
TGTGCCAGCAGCTTAAGAACAGGGAGGGAAAAACTGTTTTTT
CASSLRTGREKLFF
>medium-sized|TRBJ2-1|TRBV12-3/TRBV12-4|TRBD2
TGTGCCAGCAGTTTTGGGGGGGTGAGCTCCTACAATGAGCAGTTCTTC
CASSFGGVSSYNEQFF
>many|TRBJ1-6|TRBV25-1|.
TGTGCCAGCAGTTTCACCCAGCCGGGAGACCTCCACTTT
CASSFTQPGDLHF
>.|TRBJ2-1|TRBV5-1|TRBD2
TGCGCCAGCAGCTTGGTCCCTCTAGCGGGAGGACCGAGGGATGAGCAGTTCTTC
CASSLVPLAGGPRDEQFF
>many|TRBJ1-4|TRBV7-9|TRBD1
TGTGCCAGCAGCAGCGGGACAGGGGACGAAAAACTGTTTTTT
CASSSGTGDEKLFF
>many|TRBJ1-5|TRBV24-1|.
TGTGCCACCAGTGATGGACGGGGAAATCAGCCCCAGCATTTT
CATSDGRGNQPQHF
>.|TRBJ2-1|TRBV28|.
TGTGCCAGCAGTTATCGGGACAACAAAGGGCAGTTCTTC
CASSYRDNKGQFF
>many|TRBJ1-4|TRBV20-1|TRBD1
TGCAGTGCTAGAGCTTACAGGGGGGCAACTAATGAAAAACTGTTTTTT
CSARAYRGATNEKLFF
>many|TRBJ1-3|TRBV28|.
TGTGCCAGCAGTGCCCCGGCAGGCCGCTCTGGAAACACCATATATTTT
CASSAPAGRSGNTIYF
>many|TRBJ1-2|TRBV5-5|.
TGTGCCAGCAGCCTGCAGCCCCAAGGGGGCTATGGCTACACCTTC
CASSLQPQGGYGYTF
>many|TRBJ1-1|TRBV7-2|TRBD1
TGTGCCAGCAGCCGAGAACAGGGGGCGACTGAAGCTTTCTTT
CASSREQGATEAFF
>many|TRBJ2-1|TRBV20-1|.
TGCAGTGCACCCATCGCAGGGCAACGGGATGAGCAGTTCTTC
CSAPIAGQRDEQFF
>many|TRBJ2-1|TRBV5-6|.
TGTGCCAGCAGCGCTACCTGGGGGCGCGGTAATGAGCAGTTCTTC
CASSATWGRGNEQFF
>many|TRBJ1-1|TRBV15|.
TGTGCCACCAGCAGAGATAAACTTCGGAGACAGGTGGACACTGAAGCTTTCTTT
CATSRDKLRRQVDTEAFF
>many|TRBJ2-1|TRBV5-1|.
TGCGCCAGCAGCTCAGGCATAGATATCTACAATGAGCAGTTCTTC
CASSSGIDIYNEQFF
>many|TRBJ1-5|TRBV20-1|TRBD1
TGCAGTGTAAGGAGGGACAGGGTAGGACAGCCCCAGCATTTT
CSVRRDRVGQPQHF
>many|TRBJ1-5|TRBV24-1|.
TGTGCCACCAGTGGAGCCCGGGCGGATCAGCCCCAGCATTTT
CATSGARADQPQHF
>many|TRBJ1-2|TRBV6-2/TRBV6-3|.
TGTGCCATCTCAGGGATAGGCTATGGCTACACCTTC
CAISGIGYGYTF
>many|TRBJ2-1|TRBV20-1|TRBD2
TGCAGTGCTAGAGATGGCCAAAAACTAGCGGGACGGTTGGAGCAGTTCTTC
CSARDGQKLAGRLEQFF